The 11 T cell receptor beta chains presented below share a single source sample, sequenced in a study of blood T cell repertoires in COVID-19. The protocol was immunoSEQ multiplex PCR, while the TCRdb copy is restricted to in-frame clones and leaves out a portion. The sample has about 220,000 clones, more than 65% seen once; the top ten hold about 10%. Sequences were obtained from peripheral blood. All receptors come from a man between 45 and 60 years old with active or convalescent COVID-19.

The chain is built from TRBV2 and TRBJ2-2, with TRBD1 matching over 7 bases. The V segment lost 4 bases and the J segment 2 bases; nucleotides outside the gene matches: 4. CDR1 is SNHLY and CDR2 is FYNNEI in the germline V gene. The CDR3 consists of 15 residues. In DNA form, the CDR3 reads TGTGCCAGCAGTGTTCGAGGGGGCAACACCGGGGAGCTGTTTTTT. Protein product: CASSVRGGNTGELFF.

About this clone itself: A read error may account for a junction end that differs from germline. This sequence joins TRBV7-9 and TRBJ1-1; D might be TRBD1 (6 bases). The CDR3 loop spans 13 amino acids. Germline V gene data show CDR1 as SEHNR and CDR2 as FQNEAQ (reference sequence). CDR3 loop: CASSYRTDVEVFF. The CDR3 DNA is TGTGCCAGCAGCTATAGGACAGACGTCGAAGTTTTCTTT.

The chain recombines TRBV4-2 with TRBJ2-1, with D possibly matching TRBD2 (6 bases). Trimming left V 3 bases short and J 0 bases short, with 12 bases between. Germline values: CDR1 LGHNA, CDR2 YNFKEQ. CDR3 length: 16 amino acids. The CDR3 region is CASSHGGASSYNEQFF. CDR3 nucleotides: TGTGCCAGCAGCCACGGCGGGGCCAGCTCCTACAATGAGCAGTTCTTC.

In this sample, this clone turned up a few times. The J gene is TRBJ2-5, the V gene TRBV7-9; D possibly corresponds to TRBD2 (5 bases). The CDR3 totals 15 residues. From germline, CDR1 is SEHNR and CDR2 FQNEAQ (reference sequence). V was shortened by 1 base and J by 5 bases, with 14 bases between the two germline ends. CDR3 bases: TGTGCCAGCAGCTTAGATCCGGGAATCCGGGAGACCCAGTACTTC. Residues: CASSLDPGIRETQYF.

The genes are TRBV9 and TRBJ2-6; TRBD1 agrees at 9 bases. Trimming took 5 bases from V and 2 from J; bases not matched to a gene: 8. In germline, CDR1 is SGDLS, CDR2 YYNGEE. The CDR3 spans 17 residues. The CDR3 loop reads CASRNDRGTAGANVLTF. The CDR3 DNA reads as TGTGCCAGCAGGAATGACAGGGGGACGGCTGGGGCCAACGTCCTGACTTTC. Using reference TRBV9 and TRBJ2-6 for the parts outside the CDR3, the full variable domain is DSGVTQTPKHLITATGQRVTLRCSPRSGDLSVYWYQQSLDQGLQFLIQYYNGEERAKGNILERFSAQQFPDLHSELNLSSLELGDSALYFCASRNDRGTAGANVLTFGAGSRLTVL.

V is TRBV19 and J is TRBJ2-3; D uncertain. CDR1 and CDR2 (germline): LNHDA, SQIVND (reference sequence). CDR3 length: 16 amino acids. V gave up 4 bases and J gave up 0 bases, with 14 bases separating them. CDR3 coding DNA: TGTGCCAGTAGTAAATTGACAAGCTCTAGCACAGATACGCAGTATTTT. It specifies CASSKLTSSSTDTQYF.

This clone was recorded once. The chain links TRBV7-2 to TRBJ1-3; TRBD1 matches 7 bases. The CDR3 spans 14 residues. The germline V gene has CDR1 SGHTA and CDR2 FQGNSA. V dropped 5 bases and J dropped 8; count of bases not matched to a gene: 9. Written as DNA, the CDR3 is TGTGCCAGCAGCCGCCTAGGGGGCTTCGACACCATATATTTT. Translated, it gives CASSRLGGFDTIYF.

In DNA, the CDR3 is TGTGCCAGCAGCTTGGGACAGACGAACACCGGGGAGCTGTTTTTT. Its translation: CASSLGQTNTGELFF. This chain joins TRBV7-9 and TRBJ2-2; 7 nucleotides match TRBD1. The CDR3 is 15 amino acids. V was clipped by 3 bases and J by 0 bases; unmatched bases: 1. In germline, CDR1 is SEHNR, CDR2 FQNEAQ (reference sequence). Supplemented by reference TRBV7-9 and TRBJ2-2, the full variable domain reads DTGVSQNPRHKITKRGQNVTFRCDPISEHNRLYWYRQTLGQGPEFLTYFQNEAQLEKSRLLSDRFSAERPKGSFSTLEIQRTEQGDSAMYLCASSLGQTNTGELFFGEGSRLTVL.

CDR3 in DNA: TGTGCCATCTCAGGTGTCATGAACACTGAAGCTTTCTTT. Its translation: CAISGVMNTEAFF. The chain links TRBV10-3 to TRBJ1-1; no clear D. This CDR3 comprises 13 residues. The ends were cut back, 8 bases at V and 0 bases at J, with 10 bases in the middle. Germline V CDR1 and CDR2: ENHRY, SYGVKD.

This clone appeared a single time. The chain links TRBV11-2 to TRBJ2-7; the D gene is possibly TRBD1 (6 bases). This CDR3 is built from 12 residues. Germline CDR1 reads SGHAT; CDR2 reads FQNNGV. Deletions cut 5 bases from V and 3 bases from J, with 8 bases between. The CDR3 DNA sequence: TGTGCCAGCAGCCGGACAGTCTACGAGCAGTACGTC. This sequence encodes CASSRTVYEQYV.

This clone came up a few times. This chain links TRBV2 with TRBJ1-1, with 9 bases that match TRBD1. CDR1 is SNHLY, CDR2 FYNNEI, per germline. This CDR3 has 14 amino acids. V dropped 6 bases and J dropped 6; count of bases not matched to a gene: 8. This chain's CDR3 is CASSLGQGWAEAFF. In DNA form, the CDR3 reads TGTGCCAGCAGCCTGGGACAGGGTTGGGCTGAAGCTTTCTTT.